The source of this TCR beta chain is a study of CD8 T cells in ankylosing spondylitis. This clonotype occurred a few times. Its target is not known. Trimming stripped 4 bases from V and 6 bases from J, with 11 bases between. CDR1 and CDR2 (germline): DFQATT, SNEGSKA (reference sequence). The CDR3 covers 12 residues. General study findings and limits: Significant enrichment of disease-linked clones was reportedly seen in matched ankylosing spondylitis synovial fluid.

Construction of TCR beta libraries was performed using quantitative 5'-RACE with molecular barcodes. TCRdb fed the 5' RACE reads into MiXCR, producing one record per CDR3 protein. The sample comprises about 240,000 distinct CDR3 sequences, more than 20% of which are singletons, and more than 0.6% rests with the top ten. V and J are TRBV20-1 and TRBJ2-3, with D possibly TRBD1 on 6 matching bases. The source is a male donor with ankylosing spondylitis or in good health (not recorded which). The sequenced sample was blood, either unsorted or a sorted T cell fraction (not recorded which). The CDR3 reads CSATPTGDTQYF. The CDR3 nucleotides read TGCAGTGCTACCCCTACAGGGGATACGCAGTATTTT.